This T cell receptor beta chain derives from a study of CD8 T cells in Susac syndrome. Germline CDR1 SGHDN, CDR2 FVKESK. V lost 1 base and J 12 bases, leaving 10 bases between the germline ends. CDR3 length: 11 amino acids. After extraction with the RNeasy kit, roughly 0.5 to 1 ug of the RNA was reverse transcribed using random hexamers. Amplification of TCR beta CDR3 spanned 54 Vbeta and 13 Jbeta via immunoSEQ multiplex PCR. TCRdb reprocessed the immunoSEQ multiplex PCR reads with MiXCR, giving one entry per CDR3 protein. The sample contains hundreds of thousands of distinct CDR3 sequences, more than 70% of which appear only once. General study points: The relatively small number of individuals in the TCR sequencing and HLA analysis was acknowledged by the study.

The authors carried out high-throughput sequencing of TCR beta. They applied it to CD8+ and CD4+ T cells obtained from blood. The multiple sclerosis control group consisted of treatment-naive patients whose relapsing-remitting disease, which was either stable or active, fulfilled revised McDonald criteria. With regard to this clonotype: No antigen is known for it.

The sequence came from a human donor with multiple sclerosis. The chain is built from TRBV14 and TRBJ2-7, with D unresolved. The sequenced sample consisted of CD8+ T cells from PBMCs. This CDR3 is CASSQGTEWYF. The CDR3 DNA reads as TGTGCCAGCAGCCAAGGGACGGAATGGTACTTC.